A selection of T cell receptor beta chains follows, all from one sample in a study of blood T cell repertoires in COVID-19. Measured with immunoSEQ multiplex PCR; TCRdb has only the in-frame clones, and not every one. The sample holds around 370,000 clones, 91% seen once. Sequenced: peripheral blood. The source is a woman under 30 who had recovered from COVID-19. The CDR3 runs from the conserved cysteine through the conserved F or W. The order of the fields is V gene, clone size, D gene, J gene, CDR3 DNA, CDR3 protein. D genes are given only for firm matches. A clone size is listed for some rows: how often the clone was seen (once, few, many), or a class if it is expanded.

v_gene: TRBV20-1
abundance: -
d_gene: -
j_gene: TRBJ2-5
CDR3nt: TGCAGTGCTTCTCAGGGAGAGACCCAGTACTTC
CDR3aa: CSASQGETQYF

v_gene: TRBV2
abundance: -
d_gene: TRBD1
j_gene: TRBJ1-1
CDR3nt: TGTGCCAGCAGTCGGACAGGGGGGAACACTGAAGCTTTCTTT
CDR3aa: CASSRTGGNTEAFF

v_gene: TRBV19
abundance: -
d_gene: -
j_gene: TRBJ2-1
CDR3nt: TGTGCCAGTAGTCTAAATAGGTACGGGGGACAGTACAATGAGCAGTTCTTC
CDR3aa: CASSLNRYGGQYNEQFF

v_gene: TRBV4-1
abundance: -
d_gene: TRBD2
j_gene: TRBJ2-1
CDR3nt: TGCGCCAGCAGCCAAGAATTAGCGGGAGGCCCCTACAATGAGCAGTTCTTC
CDR3aa: CASSQELAGGPYNEQFF

v_gene: TRBV9
abundance: -
d_gene: TRBD2
j_gene: TRBJ2-3
CDR3nt: TGTGCCAGCAGCCCAACCATCAGGGCAGGGACTAGCAGGGATACGCAGTATTTT
CDR3aa: CASSPTIRAGTSRDTQYF

v_gene: TRBV5-5
abundance: -
d_gene: TRBD1
j_gene: TRBJ1-5
CDR3nt: TGTGCCAGCAGCTTGGGGACAGGGGAAAATCAGCCCCAGCATTTT
CDR3aa: CASSLGTGENQPQHF

v_gene: TRBV7-9
abundance: -
d_gene: TRBD2
j_gene: TRBJ2-1
CDR3nt: TGTGCCAGCAGCTGGGGACTAGCGGGAGGGGACAATGAGCAGTTCTTC
CDR3aa: CASSWGLAGGDNEQFF

v_gene: TRBV11-3
abundance: once
d_gene: TRBD1
j_gene: TRBJ2-5
CDR3nt: TGTGCCAGCAGCTTAGGCCCAGGGGGATCCCTTAGGGAGACCCAGTACTTC
CDR3aa: CASSLGPGGSLRETQYF

v_gene: TRBV6-2/TRBV6-3
abundance: -
d_gene: -
j_gene: TRBJ1-1
CDR3nt: TGTGCCAGCAGTTACAATAAGGGAGGAACTGAAGCTTTCTTT
CDR3aa: CASSYNKGGTEAFF

v_gene: TRBV25-1
abundance: -
d_gene: TRBD1
j_gene: TRBJ1-1
CDR3nt: TGTGCCAGCAGACCGGCGGGACAGGGGGCTACTGAAGCTTTCTTT
CDR3aa: CASRPAGQGATEAFF

v_gene: TRBV27
abundance: once
d_gene: TRBD2
j_gene: TRBJ2-3
CDR3nt: TGTGCCAGCAGTTCCCTTCTAGCGGGAGTTGAGTCAGATACGCAGTATTTT
CDR3aa: CASSSLLAGVESDTQYF

v_gene: TRBV11-3
abundance: -
d_gene: -
j_gene: TRBJ1-5
CDR3nt: TGTGCCAGCAGCCTCGACGGGGGTCAGCCCCAGCATTTT
CDR3aa: CASSLDGGQPQHF

v_gene: TRBV7-2
abundance: -
d_gene: TRBD2
j_gene: TRBJ2-2
CDR3nt: TGTGCCAGCAGCTCCCGACCGACTAGCGTTTCCGGGGAGCTGTTTTTT
CDR3aa: CASSSRPTSVSGELFF